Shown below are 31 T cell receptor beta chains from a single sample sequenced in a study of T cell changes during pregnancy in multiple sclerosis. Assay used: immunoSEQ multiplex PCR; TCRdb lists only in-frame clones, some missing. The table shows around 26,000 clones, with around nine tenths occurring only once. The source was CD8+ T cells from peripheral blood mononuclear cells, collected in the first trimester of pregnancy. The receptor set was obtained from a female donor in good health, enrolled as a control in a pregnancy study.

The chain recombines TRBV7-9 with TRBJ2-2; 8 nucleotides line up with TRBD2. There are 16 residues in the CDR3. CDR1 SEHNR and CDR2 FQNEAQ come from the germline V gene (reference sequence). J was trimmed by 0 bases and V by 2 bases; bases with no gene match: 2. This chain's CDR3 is CASSLTLAANTGELFF. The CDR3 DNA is TGTGCCAGCAGCTTAACACTAGCGGCGAACACCGGGGAGCTGTTTTTT.

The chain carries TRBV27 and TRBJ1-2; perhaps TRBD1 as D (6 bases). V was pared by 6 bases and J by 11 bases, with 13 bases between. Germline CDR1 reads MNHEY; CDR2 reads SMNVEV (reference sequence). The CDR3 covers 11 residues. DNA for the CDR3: TGTGCCAGCAGAAAAACAGGGCAGTACACCTTC. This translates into CASRKTGQYTF.

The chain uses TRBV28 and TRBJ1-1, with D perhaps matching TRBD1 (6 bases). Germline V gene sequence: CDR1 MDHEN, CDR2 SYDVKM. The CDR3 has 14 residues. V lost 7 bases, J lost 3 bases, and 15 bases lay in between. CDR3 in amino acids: CASTSTGRDTEAFF. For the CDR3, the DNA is TGTGCCAGCACCTCGACAGGTAGGGACACTGAAGCTTTCTTT.

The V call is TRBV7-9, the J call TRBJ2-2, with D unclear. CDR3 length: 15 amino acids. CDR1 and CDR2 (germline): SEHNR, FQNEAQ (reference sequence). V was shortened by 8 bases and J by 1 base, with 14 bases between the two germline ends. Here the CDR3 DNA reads TGTGCCAGCGGCCCGAGTAGAGGGAACACCGGGGAGCTGTTTTTT. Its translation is CASGPSRGNTGELFF. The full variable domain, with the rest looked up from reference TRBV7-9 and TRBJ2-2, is DTGVSQNPRHKITKRGQNVTFRCDPISEHNRLYWYRQTLGQGPEFLTYFQNEAQLEKSRLLSDRFSAERPKGSFSTLEIQRTEQGDSAMYLCASGPSRGNTGELFFGEGSRLTVL.

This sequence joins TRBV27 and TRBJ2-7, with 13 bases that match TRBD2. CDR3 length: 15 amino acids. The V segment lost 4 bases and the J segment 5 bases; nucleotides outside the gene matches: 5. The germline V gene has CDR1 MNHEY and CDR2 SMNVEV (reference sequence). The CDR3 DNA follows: TGTGCCAGCAGTTCGGGACTAGCGGGACTGCACGAGCAGTACTTC. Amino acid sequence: CASSSGLAGLHEQYF.

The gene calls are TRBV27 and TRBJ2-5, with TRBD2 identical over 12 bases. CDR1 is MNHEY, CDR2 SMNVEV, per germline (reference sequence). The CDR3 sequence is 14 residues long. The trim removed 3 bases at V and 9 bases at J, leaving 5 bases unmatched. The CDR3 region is CASSLALAGGPQYF. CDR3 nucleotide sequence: TGTGCCAGCAGTTTGGCGCTAGCGGGGGGGCCCCAGTACTTC.

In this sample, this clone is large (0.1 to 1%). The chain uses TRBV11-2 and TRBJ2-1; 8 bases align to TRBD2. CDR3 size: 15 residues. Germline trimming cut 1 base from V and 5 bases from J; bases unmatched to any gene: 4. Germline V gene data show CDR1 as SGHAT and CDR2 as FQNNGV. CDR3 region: CASSLGAGVNNEQFF. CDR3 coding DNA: TGTGCCAGCAGCTTAGGAGCGGGGGTCAACAATGAGCAGTTCTTC.

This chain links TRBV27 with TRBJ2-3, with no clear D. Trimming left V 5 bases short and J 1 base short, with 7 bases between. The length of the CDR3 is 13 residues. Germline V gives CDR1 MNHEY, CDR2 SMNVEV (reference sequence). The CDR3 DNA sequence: TGTGCCAGCAGTCCCACGGGCACAGATACGCAGTATTTT. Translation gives CASSPTGTDTQYF.

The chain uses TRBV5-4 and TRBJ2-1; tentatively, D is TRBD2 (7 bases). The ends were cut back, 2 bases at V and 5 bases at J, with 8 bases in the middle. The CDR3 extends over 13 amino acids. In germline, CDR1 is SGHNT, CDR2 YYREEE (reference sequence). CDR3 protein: CASSFGGHNEQFF. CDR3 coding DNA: TGTGCCAGCAGCTTCGGGGGGCACAATGAGCAGTTCTTC.

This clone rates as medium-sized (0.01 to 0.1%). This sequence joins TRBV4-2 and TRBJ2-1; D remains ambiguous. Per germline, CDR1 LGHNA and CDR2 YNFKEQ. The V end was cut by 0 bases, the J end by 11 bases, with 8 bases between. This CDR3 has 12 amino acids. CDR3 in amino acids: CASSQDDSKQFF. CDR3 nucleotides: TGTGCCAGCAGCCAAGATGACTCGAAGCAGTTCTTC.

CDR3 amino acids: CASSLEVAGGFDEQFF. The CDR3 DNA sequence: TGCGCCAGCAGCTTGGAGGTGGCGGGGGGGTTCGATGAGCAGTTCTTC. This sequence joins TRBV5-1 and TRBJ2-1, with 9 bases aligning to TRBD2. Trimming cost V 0 bases and J 8 bases; bases outside gene matches: 9. The CDR3 contains 16 residues. Germline V CDR1 and CDR2: SGHRS, YFSETQ.

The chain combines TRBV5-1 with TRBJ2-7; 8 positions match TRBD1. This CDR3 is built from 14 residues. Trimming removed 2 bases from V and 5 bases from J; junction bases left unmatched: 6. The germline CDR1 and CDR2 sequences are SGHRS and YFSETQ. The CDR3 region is CASSFRQGSHEQYF. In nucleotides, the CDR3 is TGCGCCAGCAGCTTCCGACAGGGGTCCCACGAGCAGTACTTC.

CDR3 nucleotides: TGTGCCAGCAGCTTATACCTGGGGACTAGCACAGATACGCAGTATTTT. Protein sequence: CASSLYLGTSTDTQYF. This chain joins TRBV11-2 and TRBJ2-3; TRBD2 is a possible D gene (6 bases). Trimming took off 2 bases at V and 0 bases at J, with 12 bases between the two ends. The CDR3 covers 16 residues. Germline V gives CDR1 SGHAT, CDR2 FQNNGV.

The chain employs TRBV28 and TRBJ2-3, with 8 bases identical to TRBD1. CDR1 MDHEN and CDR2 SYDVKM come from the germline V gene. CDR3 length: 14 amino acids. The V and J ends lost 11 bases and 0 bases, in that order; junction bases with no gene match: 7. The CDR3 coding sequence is TGTGCCTCCAGGGGGCCCCTAAGCACAGATACGCAGTATTTT. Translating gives CASRGPLSTDTQYF.

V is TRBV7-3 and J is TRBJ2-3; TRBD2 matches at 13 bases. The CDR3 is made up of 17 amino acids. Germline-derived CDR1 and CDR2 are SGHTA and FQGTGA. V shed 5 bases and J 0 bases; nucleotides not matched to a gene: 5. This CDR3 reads CASSQGLAGTSTDTQYF. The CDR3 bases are TGTGCCAGCAGCCAGGGACTAGCGGGGACTAGCACAGATACGCAGTATTTT. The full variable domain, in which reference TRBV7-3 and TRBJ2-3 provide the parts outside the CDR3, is GAGVSQTPSNKVTEKGKYVELRCDPISGHTALYWYRQSLGQGPEFLIYFQGTGAADDSGLPNDRFFAVRPEGSVSTLKIQRTERGDSAVYLCASSQGLAGTSTDTQYFGPGTRLTVL.

CDR3 in DNA: TGCAGCGTTGAAGAAGGAGAGTATGGCTACACCTTC. Its translation is CSVEEGEYGYTF. The V call is TRBV29-1, the J call TRBJ1-2; the D is unclear. V lost 0 bases, J lost 5 bases, and 7 bases lay in between. The CDR3 runs 12 residues. The germline V gene has CDR1 SQVTM and CDR2 ANQGSEA.

CDR3 amino acids: CASINHGGNTDTQYF. CDR3 DNA: TGTGCCAGCATCAACCACGGGGGGAACACAGATACGCAGTATTTT. The chain links TRBV27 to TRBJ2-3; TRBD2 matches 7 bases. J gave up 2 bases and V 7 bases, and 9 bases lay outside the gene matches. The CDR3 extends over 15 amino acids. CDR1 and CDR2 (germline): MNHEY, SMNVEV (reference sequence).

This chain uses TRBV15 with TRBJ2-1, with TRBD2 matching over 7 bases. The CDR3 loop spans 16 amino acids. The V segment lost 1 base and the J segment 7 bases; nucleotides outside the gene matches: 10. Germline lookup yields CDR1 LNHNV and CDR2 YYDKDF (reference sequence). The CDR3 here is CATSRGEGGPVNEQFF. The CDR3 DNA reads TGTGCCACCAGCAGAGGTGAGGGAGGGCCCGTAAATGAGCAGTTCTTC.

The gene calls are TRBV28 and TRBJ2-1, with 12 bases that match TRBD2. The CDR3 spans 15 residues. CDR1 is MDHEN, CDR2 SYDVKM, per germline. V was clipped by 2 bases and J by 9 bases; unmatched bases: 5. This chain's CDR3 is CASSLLAGGLTEQFF. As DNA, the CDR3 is TGTGCCAGCAGTTTACTAGCGGGAGGGCTTACTGAGCAGTTCTTC.

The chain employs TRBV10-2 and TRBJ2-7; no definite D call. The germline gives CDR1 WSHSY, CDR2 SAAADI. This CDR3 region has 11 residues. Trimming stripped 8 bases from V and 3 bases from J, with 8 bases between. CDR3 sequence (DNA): TGCGCCAGCGCAAACTACTACGAGCAGTACTTC. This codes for CASANYYEQYF.

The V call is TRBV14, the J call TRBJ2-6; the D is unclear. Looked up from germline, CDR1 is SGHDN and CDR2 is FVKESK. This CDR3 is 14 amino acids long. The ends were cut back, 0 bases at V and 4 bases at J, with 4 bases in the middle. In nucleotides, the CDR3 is TGTGCCAGCAGCCAAGATAGCGGGGCCAACGTCCTGACTTTC. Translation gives CASSQDSGANVLTF.

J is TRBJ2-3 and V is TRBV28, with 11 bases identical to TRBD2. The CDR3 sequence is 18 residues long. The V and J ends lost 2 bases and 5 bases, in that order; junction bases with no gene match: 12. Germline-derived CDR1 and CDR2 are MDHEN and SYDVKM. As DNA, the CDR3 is TGTGCCAGCAGTTTAGGTCCGGGACTAGCGGATCTTGGAGATACGCAGTATTTT. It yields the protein CASSLGPGLADLGDTQYF.

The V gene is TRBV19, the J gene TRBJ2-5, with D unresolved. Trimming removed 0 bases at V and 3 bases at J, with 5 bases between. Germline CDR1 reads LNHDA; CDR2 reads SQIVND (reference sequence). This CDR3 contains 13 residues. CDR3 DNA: TGTGCCAGTAGTATAGATGCAGAAGAGACCCAGTACTTC. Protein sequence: CASSIDAEETQYF.

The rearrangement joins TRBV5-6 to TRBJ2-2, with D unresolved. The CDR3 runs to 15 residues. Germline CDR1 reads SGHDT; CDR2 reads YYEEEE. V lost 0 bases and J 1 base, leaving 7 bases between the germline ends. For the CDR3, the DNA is TGTGCCAGCAGCTTGGTACACGAGAACACCGGGGAGCTGTTTTTT. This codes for CASSLVHENTGELFF. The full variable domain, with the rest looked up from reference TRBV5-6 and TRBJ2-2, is DAGVTQSPTHLIKTRGQQVTLRCSPKSGHDTVSWYQQALGQGPQFIFQYYEEEERQRGNFPDRFSGHQFPNYSSELNVNALLLGDSALYLCASSLVHENTGELFFGEGSRLTVL.

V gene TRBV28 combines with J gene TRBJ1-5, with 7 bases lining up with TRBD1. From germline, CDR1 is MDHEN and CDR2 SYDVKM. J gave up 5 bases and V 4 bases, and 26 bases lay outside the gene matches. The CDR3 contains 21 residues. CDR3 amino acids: CASSSHTSGQRITGPYQPQHF. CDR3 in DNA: TGTGCCAGCAGTTCCCATACTTCGGGACAGAGGATAACCGGGCCCTATCAGCCCCAGCATTTT.

The CDR3 spells CASSFGGDETQYF. The CDR3 DNA reads as TGTGCCAGCAGCTTTGGCGGGGACGAGACCCAGTACTTC. The chain links TRBV13 to TRBJ2-5; weak D call: TRBD2 (6 bases). CDR1 is PRHDT, CDR2 FYEKMQ, per germline (reference sequence). CDR3 size: 13 residues. The ends were cut back, 3 bases at V and 5 bases at J, with 10 bases in the middle.

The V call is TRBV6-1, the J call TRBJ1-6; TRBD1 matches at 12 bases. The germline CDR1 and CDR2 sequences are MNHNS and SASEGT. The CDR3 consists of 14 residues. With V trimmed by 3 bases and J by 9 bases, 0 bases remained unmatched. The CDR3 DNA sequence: TGTGCCAGCAGTGAGGGACAGGGGGCTTCACCCCTCCACTTT. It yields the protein CASSEGQGASPLHF.

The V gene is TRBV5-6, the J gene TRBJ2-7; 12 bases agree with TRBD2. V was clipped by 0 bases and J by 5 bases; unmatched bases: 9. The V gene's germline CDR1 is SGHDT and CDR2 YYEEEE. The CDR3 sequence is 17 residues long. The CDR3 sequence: CASSLAARLAGVHEQYF. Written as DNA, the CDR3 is TGTGCCAGCAGCTTGGCCGCGCGACTAGCGGGAGTTCACGAGCAGTACTTC.

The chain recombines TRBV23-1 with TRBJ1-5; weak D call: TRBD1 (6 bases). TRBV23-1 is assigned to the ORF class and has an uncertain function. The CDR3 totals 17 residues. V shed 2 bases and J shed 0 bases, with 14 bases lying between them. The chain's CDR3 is CASSQTDSYDSNQPQHF. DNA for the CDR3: TGCGCCAGCAGTCAAACGGACAGTTACGATAGCAATCAGCCCCAGCATTTT.

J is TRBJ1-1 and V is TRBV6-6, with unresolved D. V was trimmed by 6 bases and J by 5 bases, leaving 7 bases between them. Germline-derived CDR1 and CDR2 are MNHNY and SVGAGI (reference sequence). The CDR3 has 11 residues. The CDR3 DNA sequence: TGTGCCAGCAGACCCGGGACTGAAGCTTTCTTT. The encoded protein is CASRPGTEAFF.

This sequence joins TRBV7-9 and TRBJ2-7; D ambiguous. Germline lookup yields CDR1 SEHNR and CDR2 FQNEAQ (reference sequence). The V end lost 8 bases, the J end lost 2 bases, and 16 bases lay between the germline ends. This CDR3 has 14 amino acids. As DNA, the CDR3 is TGTGCCAGCGACCGCGCGGAAACCCCCTACGAGCAGTACTTC. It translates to CASDRAETPYEQYF. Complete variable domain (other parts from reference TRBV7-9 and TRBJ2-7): DTGVSQNPRHKITKRGQNVTFRCDPISEHNRLYWYRQTLGQGPEFLTYFQNEAQLEKSRLLSDRFSAERPKGSFSTLEIQRTEQGDSAMYLCASDRAETPYEQYFGPGTRLTVT.